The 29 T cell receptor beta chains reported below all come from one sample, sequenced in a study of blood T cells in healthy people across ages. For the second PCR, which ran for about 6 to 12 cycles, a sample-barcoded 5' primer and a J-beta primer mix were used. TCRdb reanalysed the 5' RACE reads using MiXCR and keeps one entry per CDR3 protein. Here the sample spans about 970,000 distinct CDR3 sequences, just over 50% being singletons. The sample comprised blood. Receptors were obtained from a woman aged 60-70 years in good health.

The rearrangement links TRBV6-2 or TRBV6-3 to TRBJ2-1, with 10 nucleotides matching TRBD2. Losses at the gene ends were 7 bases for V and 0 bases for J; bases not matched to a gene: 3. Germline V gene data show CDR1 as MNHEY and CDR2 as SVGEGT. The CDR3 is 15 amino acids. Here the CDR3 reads CASTLAGASYNEQFF. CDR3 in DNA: TGTGCCAGCACCCTAGCGGGAGCCTCCTACAATGAGCAGTTCTTC.

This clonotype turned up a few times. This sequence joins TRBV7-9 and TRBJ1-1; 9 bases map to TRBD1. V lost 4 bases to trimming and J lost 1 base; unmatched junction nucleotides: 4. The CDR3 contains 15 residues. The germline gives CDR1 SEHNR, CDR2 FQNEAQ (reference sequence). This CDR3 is CASSSWTGENTEAFF. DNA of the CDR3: TGTGCCAGCAGCTCTTGGACAGGGGAGAACACTGAAGCTTTCTTT.

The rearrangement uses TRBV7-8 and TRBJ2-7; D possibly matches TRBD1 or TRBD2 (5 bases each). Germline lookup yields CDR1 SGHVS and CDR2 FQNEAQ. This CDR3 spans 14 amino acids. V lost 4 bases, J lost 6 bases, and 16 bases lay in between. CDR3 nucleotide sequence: TGTGCCAGCAGCTACCGGGACGCCACCCTCGAGCAGTACTTC. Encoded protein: CASSYRDATLEQYF.

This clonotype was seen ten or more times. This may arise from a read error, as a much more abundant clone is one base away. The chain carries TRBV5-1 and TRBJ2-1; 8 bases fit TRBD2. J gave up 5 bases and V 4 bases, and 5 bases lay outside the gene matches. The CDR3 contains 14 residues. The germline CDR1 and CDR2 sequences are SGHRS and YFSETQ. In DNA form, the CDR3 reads TGCGCCAGCAGCGTAGCGGGAAGTGACAATGAGCAGTTCTTC. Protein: CASSVAGSDNEQFF. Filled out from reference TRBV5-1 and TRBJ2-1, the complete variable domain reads KAGVTQTPRYLIKTRGQQVTLSCSPISGHRSVSWYQQTPGQGLQFLFEYFSETQRNKGNFPGRFSGRQFSNSRSEMNVSTLELGDSALYLCASSVAGSDNEQFFGPGTRLTVL.

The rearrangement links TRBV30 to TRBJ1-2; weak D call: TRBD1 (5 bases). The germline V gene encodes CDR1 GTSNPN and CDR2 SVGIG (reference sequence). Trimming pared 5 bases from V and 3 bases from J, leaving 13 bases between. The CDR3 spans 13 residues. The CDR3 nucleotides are TGTGCCTGGGATGCGACGGGGGACTATGGCTACACCTTC. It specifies CAWDATGDYGYTF. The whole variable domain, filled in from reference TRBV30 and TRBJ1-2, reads SQTIHQWPATLVQPVGSPLSLECTVEGTSNPNLYWYRQAAGRGLQLLFYSVGIGQISSEVPQNLSASRPQDRQFILSSKKLLLSDSGFYLCAWDATGDYGYTFGSGTRLTVV.

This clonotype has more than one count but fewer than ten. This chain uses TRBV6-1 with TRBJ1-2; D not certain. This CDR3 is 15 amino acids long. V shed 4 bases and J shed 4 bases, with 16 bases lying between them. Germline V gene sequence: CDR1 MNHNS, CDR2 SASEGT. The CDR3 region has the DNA TGTGCCAGCAGTGTGACCCTAACCGGCGGCTATGGCTACACCTTC. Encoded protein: CASSVTLTGGYGYTF.

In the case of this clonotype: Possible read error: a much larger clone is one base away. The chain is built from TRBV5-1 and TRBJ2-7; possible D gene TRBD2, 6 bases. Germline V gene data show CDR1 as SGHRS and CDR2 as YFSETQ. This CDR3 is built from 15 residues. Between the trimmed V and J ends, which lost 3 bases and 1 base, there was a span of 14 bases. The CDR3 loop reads CASSWEAGRSYEQYF. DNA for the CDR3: TGCGCCAGCAGCTGGGAGGCAGGAAGATCCTACGAGCAGTACTTC. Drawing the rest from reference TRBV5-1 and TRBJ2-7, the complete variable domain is KAGVTQTPRYLIKTRGQQVTLSCSPISGHRSVSWYQQTPGQGLQFLFEYFSETQRNKGNFPGRFSGRQFSNSRSEMNVSTLELGDSALYLCASSWEAGRSYEQYFGPGTRLTVT.

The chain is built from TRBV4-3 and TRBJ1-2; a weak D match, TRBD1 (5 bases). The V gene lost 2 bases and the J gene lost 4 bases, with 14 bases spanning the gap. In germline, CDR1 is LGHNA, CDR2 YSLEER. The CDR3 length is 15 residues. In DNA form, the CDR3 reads TGCGCCAGCAGCCAAAATCTTGGGACCACCTATGGCTACACCTTC. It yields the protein CASSQNLGTTYGYTF.

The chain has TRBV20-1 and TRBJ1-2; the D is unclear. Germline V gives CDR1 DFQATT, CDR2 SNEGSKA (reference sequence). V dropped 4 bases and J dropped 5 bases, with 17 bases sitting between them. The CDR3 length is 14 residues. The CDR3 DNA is TGCAGTGCTAAACGGAGCTCGTCCCCATATGGCTACACCTTC. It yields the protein CSAKRSSSPYGYTF.

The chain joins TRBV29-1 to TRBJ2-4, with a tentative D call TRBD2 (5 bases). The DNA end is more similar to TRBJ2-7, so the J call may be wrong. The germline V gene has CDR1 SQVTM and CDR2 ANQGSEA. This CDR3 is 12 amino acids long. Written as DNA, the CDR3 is TGCAGCGTTAACACTAGAAACGACGAGCAGTACTTC. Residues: CSVNTRNDEQYF.

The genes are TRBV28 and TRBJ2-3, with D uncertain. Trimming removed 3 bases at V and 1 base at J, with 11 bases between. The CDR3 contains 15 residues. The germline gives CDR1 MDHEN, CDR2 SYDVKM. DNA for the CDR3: TGTGCCAGCAGTTTTTTTAATGCGGGCACAGATACGCAGTATTTT. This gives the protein CASSFFNAGTDTQYF.

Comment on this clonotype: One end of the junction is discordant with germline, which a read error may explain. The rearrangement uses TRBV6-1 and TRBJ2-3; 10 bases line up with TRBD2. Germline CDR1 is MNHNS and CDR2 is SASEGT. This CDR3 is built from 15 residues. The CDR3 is CASREAGGFTDTQYF. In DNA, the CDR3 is TGTGCCAGCAGGGAAGCGGGAGGGTTCACAGATACGCAGTATTTT.

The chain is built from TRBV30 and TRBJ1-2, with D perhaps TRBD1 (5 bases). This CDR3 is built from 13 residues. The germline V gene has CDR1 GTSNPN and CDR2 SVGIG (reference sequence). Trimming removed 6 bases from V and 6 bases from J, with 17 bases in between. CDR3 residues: CACRQRAFDGYTF. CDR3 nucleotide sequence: TGTGCCTGTAGACAGAGGGCCTTCGATGGCTACACCTTC. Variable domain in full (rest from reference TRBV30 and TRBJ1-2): SQTIHQWPATLVQPVGSPLSLECTVEGTSNPNLYWYRQAAGRGLQLLFYSVGIGQISSEVPQNLSASRPQDRQFILSSKKLLLSDSGFYLCACRQRAFDGYTFGSGTRLTVV.

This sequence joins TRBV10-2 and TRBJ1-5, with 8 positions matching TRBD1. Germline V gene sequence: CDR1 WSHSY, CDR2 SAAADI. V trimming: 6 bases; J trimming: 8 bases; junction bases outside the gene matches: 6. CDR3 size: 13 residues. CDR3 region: CASSRTGREPQHF. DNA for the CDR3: TGCGCCAGCAGCCGGACAGGGCGGGAGCCCCAGCATTTT.

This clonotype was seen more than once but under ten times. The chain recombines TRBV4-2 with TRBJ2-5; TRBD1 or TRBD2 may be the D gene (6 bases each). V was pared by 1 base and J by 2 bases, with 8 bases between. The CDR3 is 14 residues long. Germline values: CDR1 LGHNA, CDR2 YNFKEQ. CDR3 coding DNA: TGTGCCAGCAGCCAAGGGGGGGCTCAAGAGACCCAGTACTTC. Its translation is CASSQGGAQETQYF.

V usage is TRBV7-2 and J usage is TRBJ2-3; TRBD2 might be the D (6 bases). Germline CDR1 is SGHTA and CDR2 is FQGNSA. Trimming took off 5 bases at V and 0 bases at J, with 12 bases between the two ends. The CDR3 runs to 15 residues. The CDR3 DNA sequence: TGTGCCAGCAGCCGAAGACTAGGTAGCACAGATACGCAGTATTTT. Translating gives CASSRRLGSTDTQYF.

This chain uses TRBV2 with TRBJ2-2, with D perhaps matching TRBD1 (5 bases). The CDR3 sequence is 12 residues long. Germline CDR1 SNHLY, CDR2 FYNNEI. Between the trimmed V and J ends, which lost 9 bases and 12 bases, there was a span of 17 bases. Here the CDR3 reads CARGADPDKLFF. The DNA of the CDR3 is TGTGCCAGAGGGGCCGACCCGGACAAGCTGTTTTTT.

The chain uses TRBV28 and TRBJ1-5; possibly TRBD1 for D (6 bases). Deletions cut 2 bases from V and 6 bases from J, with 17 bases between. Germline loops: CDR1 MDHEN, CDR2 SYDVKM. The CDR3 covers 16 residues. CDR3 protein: CASSLVGAGESQPQHF. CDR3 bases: TGTGCCAGCAGTTTAGTGGGGGCAGGCGAGAGTCAGCCCCAGCATTTT.

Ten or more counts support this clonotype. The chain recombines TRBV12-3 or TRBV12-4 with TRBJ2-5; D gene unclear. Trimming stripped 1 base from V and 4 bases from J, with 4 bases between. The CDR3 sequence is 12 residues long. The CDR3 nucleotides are TGTGCCAGCAGTTTAGTGTTAGAGACCCAGTACTTC. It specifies CASSLVLETQYF.

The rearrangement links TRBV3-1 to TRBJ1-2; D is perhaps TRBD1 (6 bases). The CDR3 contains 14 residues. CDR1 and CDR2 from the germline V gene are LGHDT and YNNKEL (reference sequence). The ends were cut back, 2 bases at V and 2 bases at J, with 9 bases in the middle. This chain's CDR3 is CASSQLGQNYGYTF. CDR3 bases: TGTGCCAGCAGCCAACTCGGACAGAACTATGGCTACACCTTC. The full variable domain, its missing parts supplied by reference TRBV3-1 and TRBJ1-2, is DTAVSQTPKYLVTQMGNDKSIKCEQNLGHDTMYWYKQDSKKFLKIMFSYNNKELIINETVPNRFSPKSPDKAHLNLHINSLELGDSAVYFCASSQLGQNYGYTFGSGTRLTVV.

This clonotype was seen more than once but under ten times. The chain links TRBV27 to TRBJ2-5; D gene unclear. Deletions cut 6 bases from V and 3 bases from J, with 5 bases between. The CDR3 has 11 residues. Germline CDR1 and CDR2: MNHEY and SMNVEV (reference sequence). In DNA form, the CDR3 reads TGTGCCAGCAGAAGAAAAGAGACCCAGTACTTC. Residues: CASRRKETQYF.

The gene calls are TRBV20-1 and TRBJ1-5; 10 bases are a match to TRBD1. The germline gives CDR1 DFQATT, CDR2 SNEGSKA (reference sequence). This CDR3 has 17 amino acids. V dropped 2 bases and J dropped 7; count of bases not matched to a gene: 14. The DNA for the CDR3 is TGCAGTGCTAGAACCCCGGGGGGGACAGGGGCGCGGCAGCCCCAGCATTTT. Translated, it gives CSARTPGGTGARQPQHF.

Here the CDR3 DNA reads TGCAGTGCTAGAACCGGGTCCCAAGAGACCCAGTACTTC. It is translated as CSARTGSQETQYF. This sequence joins TRBV20-1 and TRBJ2-5; D not resolved. The CDR3 extends over 13 amino acids. V lost 2 bases and J 1 base, leaving 8 bases between the germline ends. In germline, CDR1 is DFQATT, CDR2 SNEGSKA (reference sequence).

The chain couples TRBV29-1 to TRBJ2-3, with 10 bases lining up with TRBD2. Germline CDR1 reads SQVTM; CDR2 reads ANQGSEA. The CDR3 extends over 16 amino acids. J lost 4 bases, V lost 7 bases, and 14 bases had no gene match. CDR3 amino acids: CSALPSGRGPADTQYF. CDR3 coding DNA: TGCAGCGCCCTGCCCAGCGGGAGGGGTCCGGCAGATACGCAGTATTTT.

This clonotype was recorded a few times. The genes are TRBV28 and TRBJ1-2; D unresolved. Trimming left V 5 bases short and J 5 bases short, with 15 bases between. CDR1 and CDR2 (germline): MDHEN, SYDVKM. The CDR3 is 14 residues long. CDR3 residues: CASSPTAVYYGYTF. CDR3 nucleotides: TGTGCCAGCAGTCCGACGGCGGTATATTATGGCTACACCTTC.

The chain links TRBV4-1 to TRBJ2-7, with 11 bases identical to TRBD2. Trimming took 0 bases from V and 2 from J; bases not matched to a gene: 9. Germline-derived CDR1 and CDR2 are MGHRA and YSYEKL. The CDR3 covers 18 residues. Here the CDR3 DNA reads TGCGCCAGCAGCCAAGACGTTAGCGGGAGGGTGTTAGCCTACGAGCAGTACTTC. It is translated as CASSQDVSGRVLAYEQYF.

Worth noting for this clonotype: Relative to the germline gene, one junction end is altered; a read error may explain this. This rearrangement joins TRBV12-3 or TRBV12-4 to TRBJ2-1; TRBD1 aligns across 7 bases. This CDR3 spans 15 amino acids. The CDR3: CTSSQNRDSYNEQFF. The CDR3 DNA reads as TGTACCAGCAGTCAAAACCGGGACAGCTACAATGAGCAGTTCTTC.

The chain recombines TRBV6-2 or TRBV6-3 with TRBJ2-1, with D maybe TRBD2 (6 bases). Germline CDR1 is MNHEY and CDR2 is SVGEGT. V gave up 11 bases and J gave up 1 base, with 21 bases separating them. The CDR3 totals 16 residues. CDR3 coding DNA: TGTGCCCCGGGCGGGACCCATAAGGGATCCTACAATGAGCAGTTCTTC. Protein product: CAPGGTHKGSYNEQFF.

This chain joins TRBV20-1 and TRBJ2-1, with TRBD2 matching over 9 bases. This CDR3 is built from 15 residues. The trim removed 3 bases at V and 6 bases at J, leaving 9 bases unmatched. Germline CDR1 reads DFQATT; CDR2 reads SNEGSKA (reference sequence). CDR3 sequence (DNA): TGCAGTGCTAGGGCTAGCGGGGTCATCGGCAATGAGCAGTTCTTC. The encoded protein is CSARASGVIGNEQFF.